The next 25 T cell receptor beta chains were all read from a single sample in a study of blood T cell repertoires in COVID-19. The data were produced by immunoSEQ multiplex PCR, yet TCRdb's version contains in-frame clones alone and is incomplete. The sample has approximately 250,000 clones; about 82% are singletons. Sample: peripheral blood. These receptors originate from a woman aged 55-75 years with active or convalescent COVID-19.

The chain uses TRBV3-1 (or the pseudogene TRBV3-2) and TRBJ2-5, with no clear D. The CDR3 sequence is 13 residues long. Looked up from germline, CDR1 is LGHDT and CDR2 is YNNKEL (reference sequence). With 2 bases removed from V and 5 bases from J, the gap between germline ends came to 9 bases. The CDR3 sequence is CASSQSRVETQYF. DNA of the CDR3: TGTGCCAGCAGCCAAAGCCGGGTGGAGACCCAGTACTTC.

The CDR3 DNA reads TGTGCCAGCAGCTTAGGGGGACAGCCAGATCAGCCCCAGCATTTT. Translated, it gives CASSLGGQPDQPQHF. The chain couples TRBV11-2 to TRBJ1-5; 7 bases align to TRBD1. Per germline, CDR1 SGHAT and CDR2 FQNNGV. The CDR3 length is 15 residues. V shed 1 base and J 5 bases; nucleotides not matched to a gene: 5.

A single count supports this clone. The genes are TRBV7-9 and TRBJ2-5; TRBD1 might be the D (6 bases). The germline CDR1 and CDR2 sequences are SEHNR and FQNEAQ (reference sequence). The CDR3 extends over 17 amino acids. Trimming took 2 bases from V and 2 from J, leaving 18 bases between them. The CDR3 protein is CASSLRSDRWRQETQYF. DNA of the CDR3: TGTGCCAGCAGCTTAAGGTCTGACAGGTGGAGGCAAGAGACCCAGTACTTC.

V gene TRBV20-1 combines with J gene TRBJ2-3; D not certain. The CDR3 runs to 11 residues. Trimming took off 7 bases at V and 0 bases at J, with 5 bases between the two ends. Per germline, CDR1 DFQATT and CDR2 SNEGSKA (reference sequence). In DNA, the CDR3 is TGCAGTGAATCTAGCACAGATACGCAGTATTTT. Protein product: CSESSTDTQYF.

This sequence joins TRBV4-1 and TRBJ1-1, with D possibly matching TRBD1 (5 bases). Germline CDR1 is MGHRA and CDR2 is YSYEKL. CDR3 length: 13 amino acids. Between the trimmed V and J ends, which lost 0 bases and 11 bases, there was a span of 13 bases. The CDR3, as DNA: TGCGCCAGCAGCCAAGATCGCAGGGATGGTGCTTTCTTT. Its translation is CASSQDRRDGAFF.

This chain connects TRBV7-2 to TRBJ2-6; possibly TRBD1 for D (5 bases). CDR1 is SGHTA, CDR2 FQGNSA, per germline. The CDR3 is 17 amino acids. V lost 3 bases to trimming and J lost 2 bases, with 14 bases between them. CDR3 sequence (DNA): TGTGCCAGCAGCTTTGGCAGGGTAGGGACTGGGGCCAACGTCCTGACTTTC. It translates to CASSFGRVGTGANVLTF.

The chain carries TRBV10-3 and TRBJ2-7; 9 nucleotides match TRBD2. There are 15 residues in the CDR3. The germline V gene encodes CDR1 ENHRY and CDR2 SYGVKD. The V segment lost 4 bases and the J segment 5 bases; nucleotides outside the gene matches: 9. CDR3 nucleotides: TGTGCCATCAGTGTTCGTAGCGGGAGAGCCCACGAGCAGTACTTC. The encoded protein is CAISVRSGRAHEQYF.

In its sample, this clone was seen a few times. The chain couples TRBV6-5 to TRBJ1-1, with D unclear. V dropped 2 bases and J dropped 0 bases, with 10 bases sitting between them. CDR1 is MNHEY and CDR2 is SVGAGI in the germline V gene. The CDR3 extends over 15 amino acids. The CDR3 reads CASSYRGIMNTEAFF. The CDR3 region has the DNA TGTGCCAGCAGTTACAGAGGGATTATGAACACTGAAGCTTTCTTT.

The chain employs TRBV5-1 and TRBJ1-5, with D possibly TRBD1 on 5 matching bases. This CDR3 is 13 amino acids long. CDR1 SGHRS and CDR2 YFSETQ come from the germline V gene. V was shortened by 1 base and J by 7 bases, with 9 bases between the two germline ends. CDR3 bases: TGCGCCAGCAGCTTGCAGGGTGGGCAGCCCCAGCATTTT. It translates to CASSLQGGQPQHF.

CDR3 DNA: TGTGCCAGCCGGGAGGTCTACAATGAGCAGTTCTTC. This gives the protein CASREVYNEQFF. This chain connects TRBV12-3 or TRBV12-4 to TRBJ2-1; TRBD2 aligns across 7 bases. The CDR3 totals 12 residues. Trimming removed 8 bases from V and 3 bases from J; junction bases left unmatched: 1.

The table lists this clone with a few counts. The V call is TRBV7-9, the J call TRBJ2-1; D gene unclear. CDR1 and CDR2 (germline): SEHNR, FQNEAQ (reference sequence). The CDR3 totals 16 residues. Trimming left V 5 bases short and J 4 bases short, with 18 bases between. Here the CDR3 reads CASSTFGSAAYNEQFF. CDR3 nucleotide sequence: TGTGCCAGCAGCACCTTCGGATCCGCGGCGTACAATGAGCAGTTCTTC. The whole variable domain, filled in from reference TRBV7-9 and TRBJ2-1, reads DTGVSQNPRHKITKRGQNVTFRCDPISEHNRLYWYRQTLGQGPEFLTYFQNEAQLEKSRLLSDRFSAERPKGSFSTLEIQRTEQGDSAMYLCASSTFGSAAYNEQFFGPGTRLTVL.

The chain combines TRBV27 with TRBJ2-2, with a weak D call TRBD2 (5 bases). The V gene's germline CDR1 is MNHEY and CDR2 SMNVEV (reference sequence). This CDR3 has 14 amino acids. With 2 bases removed from V and 9 bases from J, the gap between germline ends came to 13 bases. The CDR3 DNA reads as TGTGCCAGCAGTTTAGACTATCAGTTCCGGGAGCTGTTTTTT. The encoded protein is CASSLDYQFRELFF.

J is TRBJ2-2 and V is TRBV5-1; tentatively, D is TRBD2 (5 bases). CDR1 and CDR2 (germline): SGHRS, YFSETQ. The CDR3 sequence is 13 residues long. With 1 base removed from V and 9 bases from J, the gap between germline ends came to 10 bases. DNA of the CDR3: TGCGCCAGCAGCTTGAATGCGGGCAGGGAGCTGTTTTTT. Translation: CASSLNAGRELFF.

The CDR3 loop is CASSKTGLGGYTF. In DNA, the CDR3 is TGTGCCAGCAGCAAAACAGGGTTAGGGGGCTACACCTTC. The chain joins TRBV7-8 to TRBJ1-2; D may be TRBD1 (6 bases). From germline, CDR1 is SGHVS and CDR2 FQNEAQ. V was trimmed by 5 bases and J by 8 bases, leaving 15 bases between them. The CDR3 sequence is 13 residues long.

The chain is built from TRBV19 and TRBJ1-1; D unresolved. In germline, CDR1 is LNHDA, CDR2 SQIVND (reference sequence). V dropped 5 bases and J dropped 6 bases, with 19 bases sitting between them. The CDR3 runs 15 residues. The CDR3 reads CASSQPPGREPEAFF. The CDR3 DNA sequence: TGTGCCAGTAGTCAACCGCCAGGTCGAGAACCTGAAGCTTTCTTT.

In this sample, this clone turned up once. This chain joins TRBV7-8 and TRBJ2-5; a possible D gene is TRBD2 (5 bases). Germline CDR1 SGHVS, CDR2 FQNEAQ. CDR3 length: 16 residues. Trimming pared 0 bases from V and 4 bases from J, leaving 15 bases between. CDR3 sequence: CASSLAGEEGGETQYF. For the CDR3, the DNA is TGTGCCAGCAGCTTAGCGGGAGAGGAAGGAGGAGAGACCCAGTACTTC.

The chain combines TRBV30 with TRBJ1-4, with D possibly being TRBD1 (6 bases). The length of the CDR3 is 15 residues. The germline V and J ends were trimmed by 0 bases and 7 bases, with 15 bases remaining between them. Germline-derived CDR1 and CDR2 are GTSNPN and SVGIG (reference sequence). The CDR3 region is CAWSVGAGVGEKLFF. The CDR3 DNA sequence: TGTGCCTGGAGTGTAGGGGCAGGGGTAGGTGAAAAACTGTTTTTT.

The chain couples TRBV7-8 to TRBJ2-1, with TRBD1 matching over 7 bases. The V gene's germline CDR1 is SGHVS and CDR2 FQNEAQ. Germline trimming cut 5 bases from V and 5 bases from J; bases unmatched to any gene: 6. The CDR3 is made up of 14 amino acids. The CDR3: CASSTDRFDNEQFF. In DNA form, the CDR3 reads TGTGCCAGCAGCACGGACAGGTTTGACAATGAGCAGTTCTTC.

This chain uses TRBV18 with TRBJ2-1; 7 positions match TRBD1. Trimming at V came to 4 bases and at J to 0 bases, leaving 6 bases not matched to a gene. The CDR3 spans 16 residues. Per the germline V gene, CDR1 is KGHSH and CDR2 is LQKENI. The CDR3 bases are TGTGCCAGCTCACGAACGACAGGGAACTCCTACAATGAGCAGTTCTTC. This sequence encodes CASSRTTGNSYNEQFF.

In the case of this clone: In the same sample, other DNA sequences code for this CDR3. The chain combines TRBV11-3 with TRBJ1-6; weak D call: TRBD1 (6 bases). This CDR3 is 11 amino acids long. Trimming took 4 bases from V and 12 from J, leaving 7 bases between them. CDR1 and CDR2 from the germline V gene are SGHNT and YENEEA. The CDR3 sequence: CASSSRGPLHF. CDR3 DNA: TGTGCCAGCAGCTCCAGGGGACCCCTCCACTTT.

The chain joins TRBV2 to TRBJ2-5, with 13 bases aligning to TRBD2. Germline V lookup: CDR1 SNHLY, CDR2 FYNNEI. This CDR3 has 16 residues. The J segment lost 3 bases and the V segment lost 3 bases, leaving 4 bases of the junction unmatched. The CDR3 is CASSDWTSGGKETQYF. CDR3 DNA sequence: TGTGCCAGCAGTGACTGGACTAGCGGGGGAAAAGAGACCCAGTACTTC.

The chain carries TRBV6-2 or TRBV6-3 and TRBJ1-1, with 8 nucleotides matching TRBD1. CDR3 length: 15 residues. Germline CDR1 is MNHEY and CDR2 is SVGEGT. V was clipped by 7 bases and J by 3 bases; unmatched bases: 10. This CDR3 is CASTPAQGAHTEAFF. The CDR3 DNA reads TGTGCCAGCACCCCAGCCCAGGGGGCTCACACTGAAGCTTTCTTT.

The rearrangement joins TRBV2 to TRBJ2-3; D is undetermined. CDR3 length: 15 residues. V was trimmed by 1 base and J by 0 bases, leaving 8 bases between them. Looked up from germline, CDR1 is SNHLY and CDR2 is FYNNEI. The CDR3 bases are TGTGCCAGCAGTGAAGGAGCGACTAGCACAGATACGCAGTATTTT. Protein: CASSEGATSTDTQYF.

As to this clone: Its ends do not fully match the called genes, so a read error is possible. The rearrangement uses TRBV27 and TRBJ1-2; no firm D call. The CDR3 has 12 residues. Germline CDR1 reads MNHEY; CDR2 reads SMNVEV (reference sequence). CDR3 sequence: CASSLSRVRFVF. The CDR3 DNA reads TGTGCCAGCAGTTTATCGAGGGTGAGATTCGTGTTC.

CDR3 sequence (DNA): TGTGCCAGCAGCCCAGCCCCGGGCTCCTACAATGAGCAGTTCTTC. It encodes CASSPAPGSYNEQFF. The V gene is TRBV9, the J gene TRBJ2-1; D not resolved. The V gene's germline CDR1 is SGDLS and CDR2 YYNGEE. With 4 bases removed from V and 0 bases from J, the gap between germline ends came to 11 bases. This CDR3 comprises 15 residues.